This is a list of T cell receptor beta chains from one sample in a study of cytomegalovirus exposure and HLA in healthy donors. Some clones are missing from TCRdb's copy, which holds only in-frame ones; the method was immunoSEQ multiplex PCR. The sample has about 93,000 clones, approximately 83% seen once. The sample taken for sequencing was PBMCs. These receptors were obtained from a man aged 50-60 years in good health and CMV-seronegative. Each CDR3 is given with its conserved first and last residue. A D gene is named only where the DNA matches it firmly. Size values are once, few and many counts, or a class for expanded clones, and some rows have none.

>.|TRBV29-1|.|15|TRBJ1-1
CSVDGKGGLGGEAFF
TGCAGCGTTGATGGAAAGGGAGGCTTAGGCGGTGAAGCTTTCTTT
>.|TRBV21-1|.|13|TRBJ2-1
CASLRGFYNEQFF
TGTGCCAGCCTCAGGGGTTTCTACAATGAGCAGTTCTTC
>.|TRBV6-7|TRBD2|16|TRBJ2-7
CASSYSSGRARNEQYF
TGTGCCAGCAGTTACTCTAGCGGGAGGGCTAGGAACGAGCAGTACTTC
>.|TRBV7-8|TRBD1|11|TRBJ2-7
CASSDRDEQYF
TGTGCCAGCAGCGACAGGGACGAGCAGTACTTC
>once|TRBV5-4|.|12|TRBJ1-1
CASGGQNTEAFF
TGTGCCAGCGGAGGGCAGAACACTGAAGCTTTCTTT
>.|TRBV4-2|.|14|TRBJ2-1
CASSQSDSPHEQFF
TGTGCCAGCAGCCAATCCGACTCCCCCCATGAGCAGTTCTTC
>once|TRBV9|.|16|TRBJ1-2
CASSSGGSLTNYGYTF
TGTGCCAGCAGCTCGGGGGGTAGTTTGACTAACTATGGCTACACCTTC
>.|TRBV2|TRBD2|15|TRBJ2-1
CASRLRGRGGNEQFF
TGTGCCAGCAGACTTAGGGGGCGGGGGGGGAATGAGCAGTTCTTC
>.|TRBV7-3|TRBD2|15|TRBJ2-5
CASSRLAAPQETQYF
TGTGCCAGCAGCCGACTAGCGGCGCCCCAAGAGACCCAGTACTTC
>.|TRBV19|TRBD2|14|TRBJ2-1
CASSGPSRGDEQFF
TGTGCCAGTAGTGGTCCGAGCCGGGGGGATGAGCAGTTCTTC
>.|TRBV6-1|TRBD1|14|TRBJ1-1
CASSLTGEWTEAFF
TGTGCCAGCAGCCTCACAGGGGAGTGGACTGAAGCTTTCTTT
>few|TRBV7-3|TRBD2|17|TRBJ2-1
CASSQLPGLAGAGEQFF
TGTGCCAGCAGCCAACTACCGGGACTAGCGGGAGCGGGTGAGCAGTTCTTC
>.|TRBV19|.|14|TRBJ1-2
CASSIERGFTGYTF
TGTGCCAGTAGTATAGAGAGGGGGTTTACTGGCTACACCTTC
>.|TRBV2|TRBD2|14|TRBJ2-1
CASSNELAYNEQFF
TGTGCCAGCAGCAACGAACTAGCGTACAATGAGCAGTTCTTC
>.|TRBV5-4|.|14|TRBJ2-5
CASSLEPGQETQYF
TGTGCCAGCAGCTTGGAGCCAGGACAAGAGACCCAGTACTTC
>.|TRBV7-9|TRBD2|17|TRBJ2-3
CASSSVQRETGTDTQYF
TGTGCCAGCAGCTCAGTCCAGCGGGAGACGGGCACAGATACGCAGTATTTT
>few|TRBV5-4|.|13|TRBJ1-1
CASSPPGRDEAFF
TGTGCCAGCAGCCCACCGGGGAGGGATGAAGCTTTCTTT
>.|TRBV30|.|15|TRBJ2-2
CAWSVGRDQAGELFF
TGTGCCTGGAGTGTAGGGCGGGATCAAGCCGGGGAGCTGTTTTTT
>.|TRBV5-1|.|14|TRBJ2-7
CASSPEGSSYEQYF
TGCGCCAGCAGCCCGGAGGGCAGCTCCTACGAGCAGTACTTC
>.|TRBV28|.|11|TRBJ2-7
CASSPQYEQYF
TGTGCCAGCAGTCCCCAATACGAGCAGTACTTC
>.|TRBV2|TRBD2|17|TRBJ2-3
CASSEARGSGEGDTQYF
TGTGCCAGCAGTGAAGCGCGTGGTAGCGGGGAAGGAGATACGCAGTATTTT
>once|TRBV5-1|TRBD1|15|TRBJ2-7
CASSFGQVGYYEQYF
TGCGCCAGCAGTTTTGGACAGGTAGGATACTACGAGCAGTACTTC
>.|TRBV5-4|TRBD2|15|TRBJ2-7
CASSSLREYPYEQYF
TGTGCCAGCAGCTCCCTGCGGGAGTACCCCTACGAGCAGTACTTC
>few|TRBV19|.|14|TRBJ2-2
CASKGVANTGELFF
TGTGCCAGTAAAGGGGTCGCGAACACCGGGGAGCTGTTTTTT
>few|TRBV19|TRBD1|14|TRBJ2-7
CASSGTGRSYEQYF
TGTGCCAGTAGCGGGACAGGGAGGTCCTACGAGCAGTACTTC
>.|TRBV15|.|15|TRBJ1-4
CATSREPGMSEKLFF
TGTGCCACCAGCAGAGAACCAGGGATGAGTGAAAAACTGTTTTTT
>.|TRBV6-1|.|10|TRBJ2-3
CAGGSDTQYF
TGTGCCGGGGGCTCAGATACGCAGTATTTT
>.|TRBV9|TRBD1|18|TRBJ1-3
CASSGAERNRGGGNTIYF
TGTGCCAGCAGCGGGGCGGAAAGAAACAGGGGAGGTGGAAACACCATATATTTT
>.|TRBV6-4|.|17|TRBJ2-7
CASSDLRTAEHYYEQYF
TGTGCCAGCAGCGACTTGCGAACGGCGGAACATTACTACGAGCAGTACTTC
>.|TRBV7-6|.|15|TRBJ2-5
CASSLSRVIQETQYF
TGTGCCAGCAGCTTATCCCGGGTAATTCAAGAGACCCAGTACTTC
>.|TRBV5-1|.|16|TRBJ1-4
CASSPFPGNPNEKLFF
TGCGCCAGCAGCCCCTTCCCAGGGAACCCTAATGAAAAACTGTTTTTT
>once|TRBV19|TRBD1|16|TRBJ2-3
CASSPQTGALTDTQYF
TGTGCCAGTAGTCCCCAGACAGGGGCCCTCACAGATACGCAGTATTTT
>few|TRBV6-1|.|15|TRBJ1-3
CASSASDSSGNTIYF
TGTGCCAGCAGTGCCTCAGACAGCTCTGGAAACACCATATATTTT
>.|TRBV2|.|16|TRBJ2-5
CASSVWAGARTETQYF
TGTGCCAGCAGTGTTTGGGCAGGGGCAAGGACGGAGACCCAGTACTTC
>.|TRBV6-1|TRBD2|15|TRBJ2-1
CASSQPGGPRYEQFF
TGTGCCAGCAGTCAGCCGGGAGGGCCTCGATATGAGCAGTTCTTC
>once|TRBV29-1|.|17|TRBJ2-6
CSVEAGLGISGANVLTF
TGCAGCGTTGAAGCAGGGCTGGGTATCTCTGGGGCCAACGTCCTGACTTTC
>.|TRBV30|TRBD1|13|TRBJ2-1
CAWSRGQYNEQFF
TGTGCCTGGAGTCGGGGACAGTACAATGAGCAGTTCTTC
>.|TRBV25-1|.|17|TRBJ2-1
CASSEGLQRAAYNEQFF
TGTGCCAGCAGTGAGGGCCTCCAGAGGGCGGCTTACAATGAGCAGTTCTTC
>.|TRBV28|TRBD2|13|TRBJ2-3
CASSGSGRAFLYF
TGTGCCAGCAGTGGTAGCGGGAGGGCCTTTCTGTATTTT
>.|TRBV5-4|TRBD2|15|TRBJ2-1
CASSLEVAGVYEQFF
TGTGCCAGCAGCTTGGAAGTAGCGGGAGTCTATGAGCAGTTCTTC
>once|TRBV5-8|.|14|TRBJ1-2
CASRTKTANYGYTF
TGTGCCAGCAGGACAAAGACAGCTAACTATGGCTACACCTTC
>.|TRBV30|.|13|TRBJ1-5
CAWSVLGAQPQHF
TGTGCCTGGAGTGTACTGGGGGCTCAGCCCCAGCATTTT
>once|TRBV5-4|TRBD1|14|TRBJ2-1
CASSLGGEYNEQFF
TGTGCCAGCAGTTTAGGGGGCGAATACAATGAGCAGTTCTTC
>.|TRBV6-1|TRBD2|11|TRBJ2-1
CATNWGLEQFF
TGTGCCACCAACTGGGGACTAGAGCAGTTCTTC
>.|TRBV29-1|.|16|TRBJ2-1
CSVEDEGALTYNEQFF
TGCAGCGTTGAAGACGAAGGGGCACTCACCTACAATGAGCAGTTCTTC
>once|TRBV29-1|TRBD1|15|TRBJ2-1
CSVGTGIQAHNEQFF
TGCAGCGTGGGGACAGGGATCCAAGCCCACAATGAGCAGTTCTTC
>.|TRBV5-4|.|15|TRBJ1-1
CASSLITVMNTEAFF
TGTGCCAGCAGTTTGATCACAGTTATGAACACTGAAGCTTTCTTT
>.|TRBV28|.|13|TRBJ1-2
CASSSLQRDGYTF
TGTGCCAGCAGCTCCCTGCAGAGGGATGGCTACACCTTC
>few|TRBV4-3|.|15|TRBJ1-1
CASSQDNRVGTEAFF
TGCGCCAGCAGCCAAGATAACAGGGTTGGCACTGAAGCTTTCTTT
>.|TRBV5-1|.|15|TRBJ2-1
CASSPSGGSYNEQFF
TGCGCCAGCAGCCCGTCAGGCGGGTCCTACAATGAGCAGTTCTTC
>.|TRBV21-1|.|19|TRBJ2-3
CASSKEVSVRLAGADTQYF
TGTGCCAGCAGCAAAGAAGTGTCGGTAAGACTAGCGGGAGCAGATACGCAGTATTTT
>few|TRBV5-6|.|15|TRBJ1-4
CASSRLGGQEEKLFF
TGTGCCAGCAGCCGCCTCGGGGGGCAAGAGGAAAAACTGTTTTTT
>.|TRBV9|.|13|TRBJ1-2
CASSSGPNYGYTF
TGTGCCAGCAGCTCAGGGCCTAACTATGGCTACACCTTC
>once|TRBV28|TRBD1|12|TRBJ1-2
CAITGQDYGYTF
TGTGCCATAACGGGACAGGACTATGGCTACACCTTC
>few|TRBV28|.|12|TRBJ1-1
CASRRQNTEAFF
TGTGCCAGCAGAAGACAGAACACTGAAGCTTTCTTT
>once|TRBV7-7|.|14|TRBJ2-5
CASSRTRDNETQYF
TGTGCTAGCAGTCGCACCCGGGACAATGAGACCCAGTACTTC
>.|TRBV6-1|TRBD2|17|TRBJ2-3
CASSEAIWGGGTDTQYF
TGTGCCAGCAGTGAAGCCATTTGGGGGGGAGGCACAGATACGCAGTATTTT
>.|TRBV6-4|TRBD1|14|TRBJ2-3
CASSDGTGADTQYF
TGTGCCAGCAGTGACGGGACAGGGGCAGATACGCAGTATTTT
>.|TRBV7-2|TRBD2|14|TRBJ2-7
CASSLTSGRSEQYF
TGTGCCAGCAGCTTAACTAGCGGGAGGAGCGAGCAGTACTTC
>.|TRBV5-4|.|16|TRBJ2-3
CASSLEGVIGTDTQYF
TGTGCCAGCAGCTTGGAGGGGGTGATAGGCACAGATACGCAGTATTTT